This T cell receptor beta chain comes out of a study of cytomegalovirus exposure and HLA in healthy donors. The study ran its PCR with 60 Vbeta and 13 Jbeta primers. Only in-frame clones appear in the TCRdb table, and some are missing; sequencing was by immunoSEQ multiplex PCR. The sample contains about 140,000 clones, about 80% of which appear only once. V dropped 3 bases and J dropped 7 bases, with 9 bases sitting between them. In germline, CDR1 is MDHEN, CDR2 SYDVKM. CDR3 length: 12 amino acids. The sequence was obtained from a young man in good health and CMV-seropositive. The rearrangement joins TRBV28 to TRBJ1-1; D remains unclear. The sample was PBMCs. The CDR3 reads CASSFSLFEAFF. In DNA, the CDR3 is TGTGCCAGCAGTTTTTCCCTATTTGAAGCTTTCTTT.